The clone carrying this TCR beta chain was recorded many times. This record comes from a study of molecular identifiers for immune sequencing clone quantification. This CDR3 has 16 amino acids. Trimming cost V 2 bases and J 2 bases, with 16 bases left between them. Germline CDR1 SGHRS, CDR2 YFSETQ. TCRdb reprocessed the PCR reads with MiXCR, giving one entry per CDR3 protein. The table has about 510,000 distinct CDR3 sequences, 20% to 25% seen once. The chain carries TRBV5-1 and TRBJ2-5, with unresolved D. The receptor's source is a human donor in good health. Some libraries in this study had Jurkat cell RNA spiked in. Input material: naive CD8+ T cells from blood, with Jurkat cell RNA spiked in. Specified subset: FACS-sorted CD8+CD4-CCR7+CD45RA+ naive T cells. The CDR3: CASSLVQAKLQETQYF. The CDR3 DNA reads TGCGCCAGCAGCTTAGTTCAGGCGAAACTACAAGAGACCCAGTACTTC.